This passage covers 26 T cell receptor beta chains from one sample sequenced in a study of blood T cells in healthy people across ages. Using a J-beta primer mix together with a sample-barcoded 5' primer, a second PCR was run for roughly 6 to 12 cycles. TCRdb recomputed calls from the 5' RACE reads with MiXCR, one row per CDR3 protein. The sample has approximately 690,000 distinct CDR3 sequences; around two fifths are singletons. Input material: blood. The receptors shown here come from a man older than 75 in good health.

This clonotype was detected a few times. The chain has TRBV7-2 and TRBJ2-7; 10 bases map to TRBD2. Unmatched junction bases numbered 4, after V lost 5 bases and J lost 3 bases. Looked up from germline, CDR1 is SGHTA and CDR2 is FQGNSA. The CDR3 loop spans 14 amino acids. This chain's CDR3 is CASSRTSGDYEQYF. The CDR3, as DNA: TGTGCCAGCAGCCGGACTAGCGGTGACTACGAGCAGTACTTC.

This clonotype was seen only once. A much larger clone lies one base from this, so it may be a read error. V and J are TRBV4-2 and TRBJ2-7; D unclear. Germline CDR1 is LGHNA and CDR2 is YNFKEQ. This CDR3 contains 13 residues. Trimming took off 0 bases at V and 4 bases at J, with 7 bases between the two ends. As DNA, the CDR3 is TGTGCCAGCAGCCAAGAGAGGAAGTACGAGCAGTACTTC. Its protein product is CASSQERKYEQYF.

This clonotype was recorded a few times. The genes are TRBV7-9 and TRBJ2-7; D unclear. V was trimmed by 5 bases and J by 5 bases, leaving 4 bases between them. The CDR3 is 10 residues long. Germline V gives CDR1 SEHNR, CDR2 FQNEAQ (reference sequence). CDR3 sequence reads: CASSGNEQYF. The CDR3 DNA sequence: TGTGCCAGCAGCGGAAACGAGCAGTACTTC.

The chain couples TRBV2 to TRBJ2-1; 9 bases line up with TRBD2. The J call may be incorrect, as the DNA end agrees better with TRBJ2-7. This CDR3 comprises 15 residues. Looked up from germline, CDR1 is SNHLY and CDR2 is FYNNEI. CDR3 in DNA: TGTGCCAGCAGTTTGCTAGCGGGGTCATACAATGAGCAGTACTTC. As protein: CASSLLAGSYNEQYF.

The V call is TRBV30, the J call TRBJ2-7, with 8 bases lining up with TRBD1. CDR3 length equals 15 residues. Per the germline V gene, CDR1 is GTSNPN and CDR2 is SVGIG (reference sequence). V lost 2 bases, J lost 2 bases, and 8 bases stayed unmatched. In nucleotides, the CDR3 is TGTGCCTGGAGTACACCGGGACAGGCCACCTACGAGCAGTACTTC. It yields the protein CAWSTPGQATYEQYF.

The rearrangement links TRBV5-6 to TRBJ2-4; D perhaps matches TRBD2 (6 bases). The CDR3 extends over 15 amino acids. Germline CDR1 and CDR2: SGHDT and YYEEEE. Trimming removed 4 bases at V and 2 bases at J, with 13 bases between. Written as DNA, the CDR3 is TGTGCCAGCAGCCCCACGGCGGGGCCCAAAAACATTCAGTACTTC. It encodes CASSPTAGPKNIQYF.

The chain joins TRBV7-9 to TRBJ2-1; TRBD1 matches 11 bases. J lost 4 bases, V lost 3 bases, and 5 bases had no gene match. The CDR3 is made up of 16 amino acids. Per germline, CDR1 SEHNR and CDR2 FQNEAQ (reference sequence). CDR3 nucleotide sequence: TGTGCCAGCAGCTTTCCCGGGACAGGGGGGTACAATGAGCAGTTCTTC. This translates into CASSFPGTGGYNEQFF.

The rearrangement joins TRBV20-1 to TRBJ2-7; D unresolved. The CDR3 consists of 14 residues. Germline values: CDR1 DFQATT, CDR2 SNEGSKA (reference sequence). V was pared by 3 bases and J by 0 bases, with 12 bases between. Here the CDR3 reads CSASFPRGSYEQYF. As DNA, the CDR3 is TGCAGTGCTAGTTTCCCAAGAGGCTCCTACGAGCAGTACTTC.

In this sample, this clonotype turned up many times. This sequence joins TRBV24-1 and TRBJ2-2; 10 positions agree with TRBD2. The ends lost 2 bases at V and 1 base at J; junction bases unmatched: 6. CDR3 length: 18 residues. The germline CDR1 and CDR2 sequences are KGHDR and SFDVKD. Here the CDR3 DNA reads TGTGCCACCAGTGATTCATTAGCGGGAGGCCAGAACACCGGGGAGCTGTTTTTT. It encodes CATSDSLAGGQNTGELFF.

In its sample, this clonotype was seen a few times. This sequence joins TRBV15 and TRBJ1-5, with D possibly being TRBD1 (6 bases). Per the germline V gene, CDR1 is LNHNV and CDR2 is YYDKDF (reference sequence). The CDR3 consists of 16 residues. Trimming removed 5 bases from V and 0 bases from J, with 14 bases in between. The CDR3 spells CATSLGQMISNQPQHF. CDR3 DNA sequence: TGTGCCACCAGCCTAGGACAGATGATTAGCAATCAGCCCCAGCATTTT.

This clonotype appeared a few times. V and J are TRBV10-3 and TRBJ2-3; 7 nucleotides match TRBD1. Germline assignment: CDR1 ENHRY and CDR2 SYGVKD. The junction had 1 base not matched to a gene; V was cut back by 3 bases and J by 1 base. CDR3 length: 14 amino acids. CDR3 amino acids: CAISEGQGTDTQYF. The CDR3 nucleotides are TGTGCCATCAGTGAAGGACAGGGCACAGATACGCAGTATTTT.

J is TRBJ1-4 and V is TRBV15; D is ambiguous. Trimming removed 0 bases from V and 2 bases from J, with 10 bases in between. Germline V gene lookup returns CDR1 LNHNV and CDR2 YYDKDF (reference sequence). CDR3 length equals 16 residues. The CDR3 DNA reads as TGTGCCACCAGCAGAGATCGGGCAGGTACTAATGAAAAACTGTTTTTT. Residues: CATSRDRAGTNEKLFF.

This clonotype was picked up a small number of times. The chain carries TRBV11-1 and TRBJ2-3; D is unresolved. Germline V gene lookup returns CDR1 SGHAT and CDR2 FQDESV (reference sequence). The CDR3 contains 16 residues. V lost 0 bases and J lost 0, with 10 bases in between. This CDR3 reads CASSLASVTSTDTQYF. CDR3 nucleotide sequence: TGTGCCAGCAGCTTAGCCAGTGTAACTAGCACAGATACGCAGTATTTT.

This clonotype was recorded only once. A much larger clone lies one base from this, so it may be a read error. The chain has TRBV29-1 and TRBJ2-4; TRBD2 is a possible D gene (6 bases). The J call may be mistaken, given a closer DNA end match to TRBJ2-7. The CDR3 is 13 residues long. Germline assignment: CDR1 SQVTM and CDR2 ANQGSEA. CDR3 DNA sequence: TGCGGCGTGGCCGGGGGTCCCTCCTACGAGCAGTACTTC. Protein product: CGVAGGPSYEQYF.

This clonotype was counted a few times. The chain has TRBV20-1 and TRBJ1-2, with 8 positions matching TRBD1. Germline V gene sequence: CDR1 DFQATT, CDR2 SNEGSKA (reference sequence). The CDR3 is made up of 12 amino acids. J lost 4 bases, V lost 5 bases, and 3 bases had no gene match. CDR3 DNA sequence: TGCAGTGCTCATACAGGGGGCTATGGCTACACCTTC. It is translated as CSAHTGGYGYTF.

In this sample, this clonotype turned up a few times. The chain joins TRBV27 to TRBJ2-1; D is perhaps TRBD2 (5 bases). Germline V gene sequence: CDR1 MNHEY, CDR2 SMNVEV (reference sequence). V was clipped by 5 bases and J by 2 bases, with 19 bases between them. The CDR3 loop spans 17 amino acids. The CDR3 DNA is TGTGCCAGCAGTCTTCGGACTGGAGTCTTGACCTACAATGAGCAGTTCTTC. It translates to CASSLRTGVLTYNEQFF.

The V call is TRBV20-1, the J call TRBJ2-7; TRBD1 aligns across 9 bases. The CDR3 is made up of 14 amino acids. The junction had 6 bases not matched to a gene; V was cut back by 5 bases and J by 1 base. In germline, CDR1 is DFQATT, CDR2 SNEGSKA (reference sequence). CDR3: CSAVGQGNSYEQYF. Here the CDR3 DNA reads TGCAGTGCTGTGGGACAGGGAAATTCCTACGAGCAGTACTTC.

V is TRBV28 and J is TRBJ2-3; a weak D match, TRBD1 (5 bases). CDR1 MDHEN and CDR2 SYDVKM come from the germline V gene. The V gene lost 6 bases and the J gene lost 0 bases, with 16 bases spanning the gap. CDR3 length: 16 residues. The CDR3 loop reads CASSITGRTSTDTQYF. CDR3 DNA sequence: TGTGCCAGCAGCATAACAGGCCGCACTAGCACAGATACGCAGTATTTT.

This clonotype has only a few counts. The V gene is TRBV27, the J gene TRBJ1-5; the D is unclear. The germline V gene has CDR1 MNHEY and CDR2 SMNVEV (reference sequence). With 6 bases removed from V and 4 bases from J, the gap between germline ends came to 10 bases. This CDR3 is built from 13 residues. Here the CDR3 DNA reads TGTGCCAGCAGAAAAAACAGAAATCAGCCCCAGCATTTT. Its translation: CASRKNRNQPQHF.

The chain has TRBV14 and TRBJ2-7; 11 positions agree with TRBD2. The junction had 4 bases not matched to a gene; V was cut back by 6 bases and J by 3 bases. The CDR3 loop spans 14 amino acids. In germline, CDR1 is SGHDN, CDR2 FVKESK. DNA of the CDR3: TGTGCCAGCAGGGATACTAGCGGGAGCTACGAGCAGTACTTC. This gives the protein CASRDTSGSYEQYF.

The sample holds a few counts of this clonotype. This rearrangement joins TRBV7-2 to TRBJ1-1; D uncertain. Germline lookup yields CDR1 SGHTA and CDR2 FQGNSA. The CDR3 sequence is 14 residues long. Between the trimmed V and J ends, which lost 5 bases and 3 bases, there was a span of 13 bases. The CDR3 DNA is TGTGCCAGCAGCCACTGGGGAAGGGACACTGAAGCTTTCTTT. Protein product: CASSHWGRDTEAFF.

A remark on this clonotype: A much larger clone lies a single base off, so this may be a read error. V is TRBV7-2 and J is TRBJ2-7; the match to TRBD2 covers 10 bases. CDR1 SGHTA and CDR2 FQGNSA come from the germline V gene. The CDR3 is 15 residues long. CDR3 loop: CASSLAERGGSERYF. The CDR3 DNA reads TGTGCCAGCAGCTTAGCGGAGCGGGGGGGCAGCGAGCGGTACTTC.

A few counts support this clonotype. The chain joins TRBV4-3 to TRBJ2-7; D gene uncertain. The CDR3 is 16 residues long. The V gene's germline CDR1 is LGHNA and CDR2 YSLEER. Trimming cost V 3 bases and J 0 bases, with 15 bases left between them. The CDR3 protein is CASSQSLSESSYEQYF. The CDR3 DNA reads TGCGCCAGCAGCCAGTCCCTTTCGGAGTCCTCCTACGAGCAGTACTTC.

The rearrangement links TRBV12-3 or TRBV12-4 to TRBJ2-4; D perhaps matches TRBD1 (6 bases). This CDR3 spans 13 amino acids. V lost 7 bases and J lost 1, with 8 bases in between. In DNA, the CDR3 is TGTGCCAGCACCACAGGGGCCAAAAACATTCAGTACTTC. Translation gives CASTTGAKNIQYF.

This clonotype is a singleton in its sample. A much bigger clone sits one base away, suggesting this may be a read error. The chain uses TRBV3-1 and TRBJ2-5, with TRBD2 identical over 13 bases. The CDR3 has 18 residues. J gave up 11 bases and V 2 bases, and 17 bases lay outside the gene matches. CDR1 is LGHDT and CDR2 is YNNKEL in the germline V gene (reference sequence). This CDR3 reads CASSQLPTSGGQGYEQYF. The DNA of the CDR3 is TGTGCCAGCAGCCAACTCCCGACTAGCGGGGGGCAGGGATATGAGCAGTACTTC.

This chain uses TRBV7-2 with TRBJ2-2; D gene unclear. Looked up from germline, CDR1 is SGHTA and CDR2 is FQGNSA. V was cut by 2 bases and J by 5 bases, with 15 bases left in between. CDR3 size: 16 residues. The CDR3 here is CASSLFTKTVTGELFF. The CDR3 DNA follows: TGTGCCAGCAGCTTATTTACCAAGACTGTGACCGGGGAGCTGTTTTTT.